Reported below is one TCR beta chain. Its antigen is still unknown. This sample is part of a study of T cell responses to AZD1222 COVID-19 vaccine. Study-wide results and limits: It should be noted that donors were predominantly white British and more often female, and clonal diversity was possibly underestimated. An increase in Spike-specific TCR breadth and depth was observed after two AZD1222 doses. After the peak T cell response, and only then, were repertoires sampled.

Generated by immunoSEQ multiplex PCR, the TCRdb table keeps only in-frame clones and is missing some. This table has roughly 100,000 clones, approximately 88% appearing once. The CDR3 extends over 15 amino acids. The germline V gene has CDR1 LNHDA and CDR2 SQIVND (reference sequence). Trimming took 5 bases from V and 0 from J; bases not matched to a gene: 5. The chain links TRBV19 to TRBJ2-7; TRBD1 matches at 9 bases. The sample here was peripheral blood, taken on day 0 of AZD1222 vaccination. This TCR derives from an adult in good health. CDR3 amino acids: CASSQGTGISYEQYF. The CDR3 DNA reads as TGTGCCAGTAGTCAAGGGACAGGGATCTCCTACGAGCAGTACTTC.